The sequence of this T cell receptor (beta chain) was determined in a study of blood T cell repertoires in COVID-19 (dated by TCRdb to about 2020). Regarding the research as a whole: The collaborator samples originated in the United States, Italy and Spain and spanned the acute and convalescent phases of COVID-19. The material from the prospective study consisted of cDNA or gDNA derived from T cells, B-cell-depleted T cells, or PBMCs. Where HLA class I and class II types were available, the types were taken from metadata supplied by the sample provider, not from assay-based typing. Nearly every sample came with metadata listing a de-identified subject ID, COVID-19 status, age in years and sex. Samples came from the ongoing ImmuneRACE study (first 160 participants) plus 1,254 subjects from 6 global collaborators. A freely available public database, intended as a resource for researchers studying the immune response to SARS-CoV-2, is where the repertoires were released. Subjects who had been exposed to COVID-19, were actively infected with it, or had recovered from it provided the deeply sampled blood TCRbeta repertoires that made up the dataset.

General conclusions and limits of the study: The amount of clinical and demographic metadata varied by source and participant and was provided uncurated.

TCRbeta CDR3 regions were amplified from genomic DNA by means of the immunoSEQ Assay, a bias-controlled multiplex PCR. In the paper's pipeline: The number of nucleated cells in each sample was estimated from the amplification of reference gene primers within the assay. Sequence reads were collapsed and filtered to measure the absolute abundance of every unique TCRbeta CDR3 rearrangement. For each sample, productive Simpson clonality was calculated as the square root of Simpson's diversity index over productive rearrangements. TCRdb took this table from immuneACCESS and kept in-frame rearrangements with V and J called. Such tables lack part of the clones; where checked against another copy, unresolved V genes explain under half of the gap, and the rest is unexplained. V and J calls and clone size come straight from that table; D and trimming were deduced from the DNA. Within this sample are around 260,000 clones, with roughly 85% of them counted one time only. Around 2.9% of the sample belongs to the ten largest clones.

Whole blood was collected in K2EDTA tubes by collaborating institutions according to the institutions' own protocols. Collaborator samples were shipped for TCRbeta analysis as frozen whole blood, isolated PBMCs, or DNA extracted from either sample type. A note on this clone: Its antigen remains undetermined. Base qualities are not recorded, but no much larger clone differs from it by a single base.

Including the terminal cysteine and phenylalanine, the CDR3 comprises 14 residues. CDR3 DNA only is kept here, 42 bases in frame from base 1. V is cut by 5 bases and J by 8 bases, and the space between the germline ends is 18 bases. CDR1 and CDR2 were assigned from the germline V gene as SGHAT and FQNNGV. The rearrangement joined TRBV11-2 to TRBJ1-2; TRBD1 is a weak D gene call, 6 bases matching. The sequenced material came from peripheral blood. This TCR was sampled from a woman aged 30 to 39 with active or convalescent COVID-19. The CDR3 region: CASSAKGGINGYTF. The base sequence is TGTGCCAGCAGCGCTAAGGGGGGGATAAACGGCTACACCTTC.